This is a list of T cell receptor beta chains from one sample in a study of identical twins. TCRdb re-derived calls from the 5' RACE reads in MiXCR, one entry per CDR3 protein. The data show about 340,000 distinct CDR3 sequences, about 10% seen once. The material sequenced was naive T cells sorted from blood. These receptors were collected from a woman aged 45 to 65 in good health. CDR3s include the opening cysteine and the closing phenylalanine or tryptophan. D genes are given only for firm matches. Not all rows give a size; the values are once, few, many and, for expanded clones, a class.

clone_size: -
j_call: TRBJ2-7
d_call: TRBD1
v_call: TRBV5-1
cdr3_nt: TGCGCCAGCAGCTTGTCCGGTCCGGGACAGGGAAACGAGCAGTACTTC
cdr3_aa: CASSLSGPGQGNEQYF

clone_size: -
j_call: TRBJ2-3
d_call: TRBD1
v_call: TRBV5-1
cdr3_nt: TGCGCCAGCAGCCCGGACAGGGGGATAGATACGCAGTATTTT
cdr3_aa: CASSPDRGIDTQYF

clone_size: many
j_call: TRBJ1-2
d_call: -
v_call: TRBV7-2
cdr3_nt: TGTGCCAGCAGCGTCCCGGCCAACTATGGCTACACCTTC
cdr3_aa: CASSVPANYGYTF

clone_size: many
j_call: TRBJ1-1
d_call: -
v_call: TRBV5-1
cdr3_nt: TGCGCCAGCAGCTTGGAAGGGACGACTGAAGCTTTCTTT
cdr3_aa: CASSLEGTTEAFF

clone_size: few
j_call: TRBJ2-5
d_call: -
v_call: TRBV25-1
cdr3_nt: TGTGCCAGCAGTGAATTCGGGGAGACCCAGTACTTC
cdr3_aa: CASSEFGETQYF

clone_size: many
j_call: TRBJ1-5
d_call: -
v_call: TRBV12-3/TRBV12-4
cdr3_nt: TGTGCCAGCAGTTCCCTGGGACGGGGGAATCAGCCCCAGCATTTT
cdr3_aa: CASSSLGRGNQPQHF

clone_size: -
j_call: TRBJ2-1
d_call: TRBD1
v_call: TRBV7-8
cdr3_nt: TGTGCCAGCAGCCCGCGACAGGGGAAAGGGGTCTTC
cdr3_aa: CASSPRQGKGVF

clone_size: few
j_call: TRBJ2-5
d_call: -
v_call: TRBV5-1
cdr3_nt: TGCGCCAGCAAACCTGGGATCCTAGGGGAGACCCAGTACTTC
cdr3_aa: CASKPGILGETQYF

clone_size: few
j_call: TRBJ2-7
d_call: TRBD1
v_call: TRBV9
cdr3_nt: TGTGCCAGCAGCGTAGACTTCAGGGGGCAGCTGTACGAGCAGTACTTC
cdr3_aa: CASSVDFRGQLYEQYF

clone_size: -
j_call: TRBJ1-1
d_call: TRBD1
v_call: TRBV7-9
cdr3_nt: TGTGCCAGCAGCTCTCAGGGGGACACTGAAGCTTTCTTT
cdr3_aa: CASSSQGDTEAFF

clone_size: many
j_call: TRBJ2-1
d_call: TRBD2
v_call: TRBV5-1
cdr3_nt: TGCGCCAGCAGCCCTGGGGGGGGAATGCCCACCTACAATGAGCAGTTCTTC
cdr3_aa: CASSPGGGMPTYNEQFF

clone_size: -
j_call: TRBJ2-3
d_call: -
v_call: TRBV20-1
cdr3_nt: TGCAGCGGGATGATCGGGGGGCCCGGTACGCAGTATTTT
cdr3_aa: CSGMIGGPGTQYF

clone_size: -
j_call: TRBJ2-7
d_call: -
v_call: TRBV12-3/TRBV12-4
cdr3_nt: TGTGCCAGCATGACGGTAACCTACGAGCAGTACTTC
cdr3_aa: CASMTVTYEQYF

clone_size: few
j_call: TRBJ2-3
d_call: -
v_call: TRBV5-1
cdr3_nt: TGCGCCAGCAGGGCTAGCGACCCAGATACGCAGTATTTT
cdr3_aa: CASRASDPDTQYF

clone_size: -
j_call: TRBJ2-2
d_call: TRBD1
v_call: TRBV15
cdr3_nt: TGTGCCACCAGCCGGGACAGGGGGCTCTGGGAGCTGTTTTTT
cdr3_aa: CATSRDRGLWELFF

clone_size: many
j_call: TRBJ2-3
d_call: TRBD2
v_call: TRBV4-1
cdr3_nt: TGCGCCAGCAGCCAAGATCCCGCTAGCGGGACGACAGATACGCAGTATTTT
cdr3_aa: CASSQDPASGTTDTQYF

clone_size: -
j_call: TRBJ2-1
d_call: TRBD1
v_call: TRBV11-2
cdr3_nt: TGTGCCAGCATTACCGGGACAGGGTCGACTGAGCAGTTCTTC
cdr3_aa: CASITGTGSTEQFF

clone_size: -
j_call: TRBJ2-3
d_call: TRBD1
v_call: TRBV29-1
cdr3_nt: TGCAGCGTAGGCCTGACCGGGACAGGGACAGATACGCAGTATTTT
cdr3_aa: CSVGLTGTGTDTQYF

clone_size: few
j_call: TRBJ2-7
d_call: TRBD2
v_call: TRBV12-3/TRBV12-4
cdr3_nt: TGTGCCAGCAGTTCCGCCGGACTAGCGGGAATCGACGAGCAGTACTTC
cdr3_aa: CASSSAGLAGIDEQYF

clone_size: -
j_call: TRBJ2-1
d_call: TRBD1
v_call: TRBV6-6
cdr3_nt: TGTGCCAGCAGGACCCGGGACAGGGCGGTTTTAGAGACCTTTTGGGAGCAGTTCTTC
cdr3_aa: CASRTRDRAVLETFWEQFF

clone_size: many
j_call: TRBJ2-1
d_call: -
v_call: TRBV5-1
cdr3_nt: TGCGCCAGCAGGGGGATCGGTGAGCAGTTCTTC
cdr3_aa: CASRGIGEQFF

clone_size: many
j_call: TRBJ2-7
d_call: -
v_call: TRBV20-1
cdr3_nt: TGCAGTGCTAACAGGGACTCCTACGAGCAGTACTTC
cdr3_aa: CSANRDSYEQYF

clone_size: -
j_call: TRBJ2-3
d_call: TRBD2
v_call: TRBV20-1
cdr3_nt: TGCAGTGCTAGGGCCACGATAGCGGGACGGCGGACAGATACGCAGTATTTT
cdr3_aa: CSARATIAGRRTDTQYF

clone_size: -
j_call: TRBJ2-1
d_call: -
v_call: TRBV2
cdr3_nt: TGTGCCAGCAGTGGGGGGGACGTAACCAATGAGCAGTTCTTC
cdr3_aa: CASSGGDVTNEQFF

clone_size: many
j_call: TRBJ1-2
d_call: TRBD1
v_call: TRBV4-1
cdr3_nt: TGCGCCAGCAGGTTCGGACAGGGGGTATATGGCTACACCTTC
cdr3_aa: CASRFGQGVYGYTF

clone_size: few
j_call: TRBJ2-5
d_call: -
v_call: TRBV28
cdr3_nt: TGTGCCACGGGTGTCGTGTCTGAGACCCAGTACTTC
cdr3_aa: CATGVVSETQYF

clone_size: many
j_call: TRBJ2-7
d_call: -
v_call: TRBV5-1
cdr3_nt: TGCGCCAGCACTCAACAGGGATCGAGCTACGAGCAGTACTTC
cdr3_aa: CASTQQGSSYEQYF

clone_size: -
j_call: TRBJ2-5
d_call: TRBD1
v_call: TRBV7-9
cdr3_nt: TGTGCCAGCAGCTGGAGATCCGGGACAGAAGAGACCCAGTACTTC
cdr3_aa: CASSWRSGTEETQYF

clone_size: once
j_call: TRBJ2-5
d_call: -
v_call: TRBV4-1
cdr3_nt: TGCGCCAGCAGCCGCTCGGGTGGGCAGCTCCAAGAGACCCAGTACTTC
cdr3_aa: CASSRSGGQLQETQYF

clone_size: few
j_call: TRBJ2-3
d_call: -
v_call: TRBV20-1
cdr3_nt: TGCAGTGCTAGAGTCCCCAGGACACCCCTCACAGATACGCAGTATTTT
cdr3_aa: CSARVPRTPLTDTQYF

clone_size: -
j_call: TRBJ2-1
d_call: TRBD2
v_call: TRBV5-1
cdr3_nt: TGCGCCAGCAGCATAGGACTAGCGGTAACCTACAATGAGCAGTTCTTC
cdr3_aa: CASSIGLAVTYNEQFF

clone_size: many
j_call: TRBJ2-3
d_call: -
v_call: TRBV5-1
cdr3_nt: TGCGCCAGCAGCCCGGCCAACACAGATACGCAGTATTTT
cdr3_aa: CASSPANTDTQYF

clone_size: few
j_call: TRBJ2-7
d_call: -
v_call: TRBV5-1
cdr3_nt: TGCGCCAGCAGCTCCCTCAGGGAAAACTACGAGCAGTACTTC
cdr3_aa: CASSSLRENYEQYF

clone_size: -
j_call: TRBJ1-6
d_call: -
v_call: TRBV21-1
cdr3_nt: TGTGCCAGCAGCAAAGCGCTGGCGGCCGCTAATTCACCCCTCCACTTT
cdr3_aa: CASSKALAAANSPLHF

clone_size: few
j_call: TRBJ2-1
d_call: TRBD2
v_call: TRBV4-1
cdr3_nt: TGCGCCAGCAGCCAAGATCCCCCCTTAGCGGGAGTATCCAGGAATGAGCAGTTCTTC
cdr3_aa: CASSQDPPLAGVSRNEQFF

clone_size: few
j_call: TRBJ1-5
d_call: -
v_call: TRBV28
cdr3_nt: TGTGCCAGCAGTTTTTTTGGCGGGGGGGATCAGCCCCAGCATTTT
cdr3_aa: CASSFFGGGDQPQHF

clone_size: -
j_call: TRBJ2-7
d_call: TRBD2
v_call: TRBV27
cdr3_nt: TGTGCCAGCAGTGGATCGGGAGGGCCTAACGAGCAGTACTTC
cdr3_aa: CASSGSGGPNEQYF

clone_size: few
j_call: TRBJ2-2
d_call: -
v_call: TRBV3-1
cdr3_nt: TGTGCCAGCAGCCAAGATGACAGCAACACCGGGGAGCTGTTTTTT
cdr3_aa: CASSQDDSNTGELFF

clone_size: few
j_call: TRBJ2-7
d_call: TRBD2
v_call: TRBV4-1
cdr3_nt: TGCGCCAGCAGCCAAGCCCTTTCTAGCGGGAGAGAGCAGTACTTC
cdr3_aa: CASSQALSSGREQYF

clone_size: -
j_call: TRBJ2-6
d_call: -
v_call: TRBV12-3/TRBV12-4
cdr3_nt: TGTGCCAGCAGTTTTGCTGTCAGGGCTGGGGCCAACGTCCTGACTTTC
cdr3_aa: CASSFAVRAGANVLTF

clone_size: -
j_call: TRBJ2-3
d_call: TRBD2
v_call: TRBV2
cdr3_nt: TGTGCCAGCAGTCGACTAGCGGGAGGTCGCACAGATACGCAGTATTTT
cdr3_aa: CASSRLAGGRTDTQYF

clone_size: few
j_call: TRBJ1-3
d_call: -
v_call: TRBV5-1
cdr3_nt: TGCGCCAGCAGCTTGCAGGGGATATCTGGAAACACCATATATTTT
cdr3_aa: CASSLQGISGNTIYF

clone_size: few
j_call: TRBJ2-1
d_call: TRBD2
v_call: TRBV7-9
cdr3_nt: TGTGCCAGCAGCCCTCGTGGAAGCGGGAGCTCCTACAATGAGCAGTTCTTC
cdr3_aa: CASSPRGSGSSYNEQFF

clone_size: many
j_call: TRBJ2-1
d_call: TRBD2
v_call: TRBV19
cdr3_nt: TGTGCCACTTCTAGCGGGAGGACCATTACCAATGAGCAGTTCTTC
cdr3_aa: CATSSGRTITNEQFF

clone_size: few
j_call: TRBJ1-1
d_call: -
v_call: TRBV6-5
cdr3_nt: TGTGCCAGCAGTTACTCGCATAGGAACTCTGAAGCTTTCTTT
cdr3_aa: CASSYSHRNSEAFF

clone_size: few
j_call: TRBJ2-1
d_call: -
v_call: TRBV29-1
cdr3_nt: TGCAGCGTCGGTCGTCTCTCAGCGGGCGATGAGCAGTTCTTC
cdr3_aa: CSVGRLSAGDEQFF

clone_size: -
j_call: TRBJ2-5
d_call: TRBD2
v_call: TRBV6-5
cdr3_nt: TGTGCCAGAAACGGGACTAGCGGGAGGGCCCTTATGACCCAGTACTTC
cdr3_aa: CARNGTSGRALMTQYF

clone_size: many
j_call: TRBJ2-4
d_call: -
v_call: TRBV12-3/TRBV12-4
cdr3_nt: TGTGCCAGCAGTCCCCCCTCGCAGGGGAGGGCCAAAAACATTCAGTACTTC
cdr3_aa: CASSPPSQGRAKNIQYF

clone_size: few
j_call: TRBJ2-2
d_call: TRBD1
v_call: TRBV9
cdr3_nt: TGTGCCAGCAGCGGAATTCAGGGGGCCGGGGAGCTGTTTTTT
cdr3_aa: CASSGIQGAGELFF

clone_size: few
j_call: TRBJ2-1
d_call: TRBD2
v_call: TRBV5-1
cdr3_nt: TGCGCCAGCAGCTTTACTAGCGGGGCGTACAATGAGCAGTTCTTC
cdr3_aa: CASSFTSGAYNEQFF

clone_size: few
j_call: TRBJ2-1
d_call: TRBD2
v_call: TRBV11-2
cdr3_nt: TGTGCCAGCAGCCCCCCTGGCGGGAGGACACATGAGCAGTTCTTC
cdr3_aa: CASSPPGGRTHEQFF

clone_size: -
j_call: TRBJ1-1
d_call: -
v_call: TRBV3-1
cdr3_nt: TGTGCCAGCAGCCAAGGGTTTGGCACTGAAGCTTTCTTT
cdr3_aa: CASSQGFGTEAFF

clone_size: -
j_call: TRBJ2-6
d_call: -
v_call: TRBV6-5
cdr3_nt: TGTGCCAGCAGTTTACTCGCCGGCTCTGGGGCCAACGTCCTGACTTTC
cdr3_aa: CASSLLAGSGANVLTF

clone_size: many
j_call: TRBJ2-7
d_call: TRBD1
v_call: TRBV29-1
cdr3_nt: TGCAGCGTTCGACAGGGGATGAGCTACGAGCAGTACTTC
cdr3_aa: CSVRQGMSYEQYF

clone_size: -
j_call: TRBJ2-7
d_call: -
v_call: TRBV29-1
cdr3_nt: TGCAGCGTTTACCCGGGCCCATCCTACGAGCAGTACTTC
cdr3_aa: CSVYPGPSYEQYF

clone_size: few
j_call: TRBJ2-1
d_call: -
v_call: TRBV7-9
cdr3_nt: TGTGCCAGCAGCGTCGAAGGTTTTAATGAGCAGTTCTTC
cdr3_aa: CASSVEGFNEQFF

clone_size: few
j_call: TRBJ2-3
d_call: -
v_call: TRBV30
cdr3_nt: TGTGCCTGGAGTGGCACAGATACGCAGTATTTT
cdr3_aa: CAWSGTDTQYF

clone_size: many
j_call: TRBJ1-5
d_call: TRBD1
v_call: TRBV4-1
cdr3_nt: TGCGCCAGCAGTCGACAGGGGGCTAATCAGCCCCAGCATTTT
cdr3_aa: CASSRQGANQPQHF

clone_size: few
j_call: TRBJ1-6
d_call: TRBD1
v_call: TRBV3-1
cdr3_nt: TGTGCCAGCAGGCGGACAGGGGGCGGACATTCACCCCTCCACTTT
cdr3_aa: CASRRTGGGHSPLHF

clone_size: many
j_call: TRBJ2-3
d_call: TRBD1
v_call: TRBV4-2
cdr3_nt: TGTGCCAGCAGCCAAGCAGGAAGGGGGCCAGATACGCAGTATTTT
cdr3_aa: CASSQAGRGPDTQYF